These 4 T cell receptor beta chains were sequenced from one sample in a study of T-cell memory formation after mild COVID-19. One entry per CDR3 protein, called by TCRdb with MiXCR from the 5' RACE reads. The profile shows a few hundred thousand distinct CDR3 sequences, roughly 8.2% of them singletons. The source material was PBMCs or a T cell subset sorted from them (not recorded which). Every receptor here comes from a man between 18 and 35 years old who had mild COVID-19 (a few samples of this study predate the infection). Cell type and time point are not known.

V is TRBV12-3 or TRBV12-4 and J is TRBJ1-1; the D is unclear. CDR3 length: 13 amino acids. V was clipped by 3 bases and J by 11 bases, with 16 bases between them. CDR3 sequence reads: CASSFTVPSQAFF. The CDR3 coding sequence is TGTGCCAGCAGTTTTACCGTACCTTCCCAGGCTTTCTTT.

This clonotype was observed many times. The V and J genes are TRBV10-3 and TRBJ2-3; 7 bases align to TRBD2. The CDR3 has 13 amino acids. Germline V lookup: CDR1 ENHRY, CDR2 SYGVKD. J lost 9 bases, V lost 2 bases, and 5 bases had no gene match. The CDR3, as DNA: TGTGCCATCAGTGAGCGAAGGGAGGGGACGCAGTATTTT. Amino acids: CAISERREGTQYF.

This sequence joins TRBV20-1 and TRBJ2-5, with D possibly TRBD2 on 6 matching bases. This CDR3 has 12 residues. Per the germline V gene, CDR1 is DFQATT and CDR2 is SNEGSKA (reference sequence). V gave up 5 bases and J gave up 7 bases, with 14 bases separating them. CDR3 sequence reads: CSAYGGDGTQYF. The CDR3, as DNA: TGCAGTGCTTACGGAGGGGATGGGACCCAGTACTTC.

In its sample, this clonotype was seen a few times. This chain's CDR3 is CSARGQGLGSNQPQHF. In DNA form, the CDR3 reads TGCAGTGCTAGAGGTCAGGGGCTGGGTAGCAATCAGCCCCAGCATTTT. V gene TRBV20-1 combines with J gene TRBJ1-5, with D perhaps TRBD1 (6 bases). This CDR3 comprises 16 residues. V shed 1 base and J shed 0 bases, with 13 bases lying between them. Germline V lookup: CDR1 DFQATT, CDR2 SNEGSKA (reference sequence).